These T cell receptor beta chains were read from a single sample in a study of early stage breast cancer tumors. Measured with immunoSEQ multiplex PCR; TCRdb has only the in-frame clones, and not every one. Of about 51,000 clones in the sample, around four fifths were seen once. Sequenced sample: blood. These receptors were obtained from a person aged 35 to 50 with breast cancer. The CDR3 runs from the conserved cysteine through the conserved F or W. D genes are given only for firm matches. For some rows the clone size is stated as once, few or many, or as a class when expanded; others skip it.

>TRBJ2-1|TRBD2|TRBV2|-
TGTGCCACCTTCGGGACTAGCGGGACCCAAACCTACAATGAGCAGTTCTTC
CATFGTSGTQTYNEQFF
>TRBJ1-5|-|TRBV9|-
TGTGCCAGCAGCGTGGGGATCAATCAGCCCCAGCATTTT
CASSVGINQPQHF
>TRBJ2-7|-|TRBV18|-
TGTGCCAGCTCACCCTACGGTCCTCTCGAGCAGTACTTC
CASSPYGPLEQYF
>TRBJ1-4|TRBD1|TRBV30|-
TGTGCCTGGAAGGGACAGCTTAATGAAAAACTGTTTTTT
CAWKGQLNEKLFF
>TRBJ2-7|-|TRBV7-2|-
TGTGCCAGCAGCGACATGGTGAAGAACGAGCAGTACTTC
CASSDMVKNEQYF
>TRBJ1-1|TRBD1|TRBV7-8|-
TGTGCCAGCAGCCCTCCAGGGGGACCTAACACTGAAGCTTTCTTT
CASSPPGGPNTEAFF
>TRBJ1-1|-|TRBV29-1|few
TGCAGCGGGTTGGTGGGGCATAACACTGAAGCTTTCTTT
CSGLVGHNTEAFF
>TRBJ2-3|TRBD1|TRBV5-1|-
TGCGCCAGCAGCTTGGGGGACAGGGGCACAGATACGCAGTATTTT
CASSLGDRGTDTQYF
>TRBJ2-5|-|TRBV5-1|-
TGCGCCAGCAGGGCCCGGACGGGTGGGCAAGAGACCCAGTACTTC
CASRARTGGQETQYF
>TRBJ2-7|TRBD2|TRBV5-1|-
TGCGCCAGCAGCTTCCGATCCTGGGGACTAGCGGTTTCCTACGAGCAGTACTTC
CASSFRSWGLAVSYEQYF
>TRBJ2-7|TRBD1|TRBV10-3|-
TGTGCCATCAGCCGGGACAGGGTTTACGAGCAGTACTTC
CAISRDRVYEQYF
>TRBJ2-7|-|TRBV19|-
TGTGCCAGTAGTATGCCCCCACTGACACCCTTCTCCTACGAGCAGTACTTC
CASSMPPLTPFSYEQYF
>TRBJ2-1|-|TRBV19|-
TGTGCCAGTATCGGAACAGGGATTAAGGGGTACAATGAGCAGTTCTTC
CASIGTGIKGYNEQFF
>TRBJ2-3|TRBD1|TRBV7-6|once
TGTGCCAGCAGCCCCCGGACAGGTCTCGTACTAACAGATACGCAGTATTTT
CASSPRTGLVLTDTQYF
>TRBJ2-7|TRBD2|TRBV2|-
TGTGCCAGCAGGGTAGCGGGGCGCTCCTACGAGCAGTACTTC
CASRVAGRSYEQYF
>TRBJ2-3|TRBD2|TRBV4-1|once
TGCGCCAGCAGCCAAGCCCTAGCGGGAGGGGATACGCAGTATTTT
CASSQALAGGDTQYF
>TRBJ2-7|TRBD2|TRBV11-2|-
TGTGCCAGCAGCTTAGATAGCGGGAGGGCCGTTTACGAGCAGTACTTC
CASSLDSGRAVYEQYF
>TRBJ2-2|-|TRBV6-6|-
TGTGCCAGCAGTTATCGGCAACCGAACACCGGGGAGCTGTTTTTT
CASSYRQPNTGELFF
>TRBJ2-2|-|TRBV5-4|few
TGTGCCAGCAGCGCGGGGATGGTCGGGGAGCTGTTTTTT
CASSAGMVGELFF
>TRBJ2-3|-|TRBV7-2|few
TGTGCCAGCAGCCGCACAGATACGCAGTATTTT
CASSRTDTQYF
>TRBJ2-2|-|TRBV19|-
TGTGCCAGTAGTAGAAACCGGGACTTCCAGGGGAGGGTAACCGGGGAGCTGTTTTTT
CASSRNRDFQGRVTGELFF
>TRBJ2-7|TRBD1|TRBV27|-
TGTGCCAGCAGTGGGAGGACAGGGGGGATCTACGAGCAGTACTTC
CASSGRTGGIYEQYF
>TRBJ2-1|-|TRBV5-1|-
TGCGCCAGCAGCTTGTGGACAAGAAATGAGCAGTTCTTC
CASSLWTRNEQFF
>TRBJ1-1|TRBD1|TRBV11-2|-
TGTGCCAGCAGCCCCCGGACAGGCGGAGACACTGAAGCTTTCTTT
CASSPRTGGDTEAFF
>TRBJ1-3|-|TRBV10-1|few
TGCGCCAGCAGTGATGAGGACGGAGCGAGCTCTGGAAACACCATATATTTT
CASSDEDGASSGNTIYF
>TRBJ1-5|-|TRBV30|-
TGTGCCTGGAGTTCAACGGGGAATCAGCCCCAGCATTTT
CAWSSTGNQPQHF
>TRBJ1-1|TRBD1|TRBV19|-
TGTGCCAGTAGTATCACAGGGGGGAGAACTGAAGCTTTCTTT
CASSITGGRTEAFF
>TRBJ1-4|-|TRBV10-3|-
TGTGCCATCAGTGCAAGGTCCCAGGGGCAAACTAATGAAAAACTGTTTTTT
CAISARSQGQTNEKLFF
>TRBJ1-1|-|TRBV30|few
TGTGCCTGGGGTCCAAAGGTGAACACTGAAGCTTTCTTT
CAWGPKVNTEAFF
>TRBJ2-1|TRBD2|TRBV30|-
TGTGCCTGGAATTGGGCGGGAGGATCACGCAATGAGCAGTTCTTC
CAWNWAGGSRNEQFF
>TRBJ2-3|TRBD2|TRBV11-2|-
TGTGCCAGCAGCTTAGACCCCCGACTAGCGGGTAACACAGATACGCAGTATTTT
CASSLDPRLAGNTDTQYF
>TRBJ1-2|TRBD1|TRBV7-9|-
TGTGCCAGCAGGAGGGAGGGGGCAGGCTATGGCTACACCTTC
CASRREGAGYGYTF
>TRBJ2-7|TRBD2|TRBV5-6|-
TGTGCCAGCAGCTTTACAGGTTCCGGGAGGGGCGAGCAGTACTTC
CASSFTGSGRGEQYF
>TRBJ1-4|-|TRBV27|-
TGTGCCAGCAGTCCCCGGGACAAGTCTAATGAAAAACTGTTTTTT
CASSPRDKSNEKLFF
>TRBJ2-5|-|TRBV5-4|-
TGTGCCAGCAGCTACGGAGGAGTAGAGACCCAGTACTTC
CASSYGGVETQYF
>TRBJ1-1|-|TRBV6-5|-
TGTGCCAGCAGTTACTCGAGTGGAGTGAACACTGAAGCTTTCTTT
CASSYSSGVNTEAFF
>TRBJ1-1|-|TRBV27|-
TGTGCCAGCAGCCACGGACGGAGAAACACTGAAGCTTTCTTT
CASSHGRRNTEAFF